This TCR beta chain emerged from a study of cytomegalovirus exposure and HLA in healthy donors. Germline V gene data show CDR1 as GTSNPN and CDR2 as SVGIG (reference sequence). Trimming took 4 bases from V and 3 from J, leaving 13 bases between them. The CDR3 totals 13 residues. Study findings and constraints: There were some public TCRs occurring in many donors, but most TCR sequences were rare. It was reportedly the case that the classifier diagnosed cytomegalovirus status with high specificity and sensitivity. Later analysis identified a missense DCLRE1C variant that was linked to TCR beta V- and J-gene trimming.

Of note for this clone: Antigen: not known.

Amplification used 60 Vbeta primers and 13 Jbeta primers. The method was immunoSEQ multiplex PCR; TCRdb's version includes in-frame clones alone and lacks a portion of them. The table lists approximately 170,000 clones, roughly three quarters of them singletons. The sequence came from a male donor in good health and CMV-seropositive. The chain is built from TRBV30 and TRBJ2-7; a weak D match, TRBD2 (5 bases). Sequencing was carried out using PBMCs. CDR3 loop: CAWKWTGRYEQYF. The CDR3 DNA is TGTGCCTGGAAGTGGACTGGCCGCTACGAGCAGTACTTC. Looking up the rest from reference TRBV30 and TRBJ2-7 gives the full variable domain: SQTIHQWPATLVQPVGSPLSLECTVEGTSNPNLYWYRQAAGRGLQLLFYSVGIGQISSEVPQNLSASRPQDRQFILSSKKLLLSDSGFYLCAWKWTGRYEQYFGPGTRLTVT.